This record looks at one T cell receptor (beta chain) sequence and its context. Antigen unknown. The same CDR3 also results from other DNA sequences found in this sample. The sample is drawn from a study of shared clonotypes between healthy human individuals. As for the study in general: The cohort comprised a couple of women and three men. Their ages spanned 18 to 49 years. Regarding the study as a whole: Generation probabilities of non-shared clonotypes were lower (relative to those shared by all four donors). As a rule, naive subsets had a larger estimated richness than memory subsets.

Sequencing was at deep level. TCRdb's table, derived via immunoSEQ multiplex PCR, lists solely in-frame clones and lacks some. The table lists 1.6 million or so clones, approximately 96% of them singletons, with roughly 1.1% in the top ten. The source of this sequence is a young man in good health. Sequencing was carried out using naive CD4+ T cells sorted from blood. The subset here: CD45RA+ positively selected.

In DNA form, the CDR3 reads TGCGCCAGCAGCTTAAGTTCGGATACGCAGTATTTT. Its translation is CASSLSSDTQYF. The V gene is TRBV5-1, the J gene TRBJ2-3, with D unclear. Trimming left V 2 bases short and J 6 bases short, with 7 bases between. CDR1 is SGHRS and CDR2 is YFSETQ in the germline V gene. The CDR3 is made up of 12 amino acids.